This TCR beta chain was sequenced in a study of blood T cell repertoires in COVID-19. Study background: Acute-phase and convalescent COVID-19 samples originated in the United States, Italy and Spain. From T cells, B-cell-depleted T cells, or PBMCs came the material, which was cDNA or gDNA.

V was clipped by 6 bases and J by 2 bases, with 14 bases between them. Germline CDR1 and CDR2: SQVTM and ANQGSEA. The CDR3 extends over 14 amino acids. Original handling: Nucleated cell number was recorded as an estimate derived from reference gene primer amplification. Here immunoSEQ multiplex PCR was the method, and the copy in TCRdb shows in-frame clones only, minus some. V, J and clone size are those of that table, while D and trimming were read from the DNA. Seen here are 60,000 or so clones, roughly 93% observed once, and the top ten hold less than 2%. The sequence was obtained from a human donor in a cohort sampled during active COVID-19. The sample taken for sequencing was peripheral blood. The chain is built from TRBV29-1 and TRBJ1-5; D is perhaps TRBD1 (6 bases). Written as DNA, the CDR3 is TGCAGCGTACGGCAGGGGACCGGCAATCAGCCCCAGCATTTT. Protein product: CSVRQGTGNQPQHF.